This T cell receptor (beta chain) was recovered during a study of cytomegalovirus exposure and HLA in healthy donors. Primers included in the PCR were 60 Vbeta and 13 Jbeta primers. Per the original data handling: Approximately 9.9 million of 65 million to 95 million unique TCR beta chains were shared, per a later count. Measured with immunoSEQ multiplex PCR; TCRdb has only the in-frame clones, and not every one. V and J calls and clone size are those listed in that table; D and trimming were worked out from the DNA. The table includes around 150,000 clones, roughly 80% detected once. This clone occurred once. Its antigen remains unidentified. Healthy bone marrow donors made up the donors. The study's findings and limits: Some highly shared sequence variants likely arose as a pipeline artifact.

What was sequenced was PBMCs. This receptor was identified in a man aged 50 to 59 in good health and CMV-seropositive.

Written as DNA, the CDR3 is TGTGCCAGCAGCCCGGGACTAGAATTGGGCGAGCAGTACTTC. Its translation: CASSPGLELGEQYF. The chain links TRBV7-2 to TRBJ2-7; TRBD2 matches 8 bases. Germline-derived CDR1 and CDR2 are SGHTA and FQGNSA. This CDR3 is 14 amino acids long. V shed 5 bases and J 6 bases; nucleotides not matched to a gene: 9. The variable domain in full, with the rest retrieved from reference TRBV7-2 and TRBJ2-7, is GAGVSQSPSNKVTEKGKDVELRCDPISGHTALYWYRQSLGQGLEFLIYFQGNSAPDKSGLPSDRFSAERTGGSVSTLTIQRTQQEDSAVYLCASSPGLELGEQYFGPGTRLTVT.